This T cell receptor (beta chain) was observed in a study of blood T cell repertoires in COVID-19. Study background: Sites across the United States, Italy and Spain contributed samples from acute and convalescent COVID-19.

The CDR3 totals 15 residues. Looked up from germline, CDR1 is SGHTA and CDR2 is FQGNSA. Trimming pared 4 bases from V and 5 bases from J, leaving 14 bases between. The recovered donors of Cohort 3 showed two negative PCRs, clearance, or symptom resolution. The table came from immunoSEQ multiplex PCR; TCRdb's copy has only in-frame clones and leaves some out. This sample yields some 340,000 clones, of which around 87% are seen a single time; about 5.2% belongs to the top ten. The receptor was derived from a woman aged 25-40 years who had recovered from COVID-19. The chain couples TRBV7-2 to TRBJ1-4; unclear D gene. Specimen: PBMCs or T cells enriched from blood (not recorded which). CDR3: CASSWGWRTNEKLFF. The DNA of the CDR3 is TGTGCCAGCAGCTGGGGTTGGAGGACCAATGAAAAACTGTTTTTT.